This T cell receptor beta chain is from a study of blood T cell repertoires in COVID-19. Looking at the study overall: T cells, B-cell-depleted T cells, or PBMCs provided the cDNA or gDNA that served as material.

Germline CDR1 is SEHNR and CDR2 is FQNEAQ (reference sequence). V was shortened by 3 bases and J by 1 base, with 12 bases between the two germline ends. The CDR3 sequence is 16 residues long. Participants, about 18 to 90 years old, spanned approximately 25 US areas. Study processing details: From reference gene primer amplification, estimates of nucleated cell counts were derived. Clones were sequenced by immunoSEQ multiplex PCR, and TCRdb holds only the in-frame ones, with some missing. V and J calls and clone size are those listed in that table; D and trimming were worked out from the DNA. This sample has 200,000 to 250,000 clones, with 85% to 90% found just once.

The chain combines TRBV7-9 with TRBJ2-2; D uncertain. This sequence was found in a woman between 50 and 59 years old in a cohort exposed to, infected with or recovered from COVID-19 (not recorded which). The sequenced sample consisted of PBMCs or T cells enriched from blood (not recorded which). In nucleotides, the CDR3 is TGTGCCAGCAGCTTCCCACCAAGCTGGAACACCGGGGAGCTGTTTTTT. It is translated as CASSFPPSWNTGELFF.